Following are 32 T cell receptor beta chains from one sample sequenced in a study of multiple sclerosis patients with progressive multifocal leukoencephalopathy. The method was immunoSEQ multiplex PCR; TCRdb's version includes in-frame clones alone and lacks a portion of them. The sample lists tens of thousands of clones, 92% occurring once. The time point denotes: before natalizumab initiation. The sequencing sample was made of PBMCs. These receptors were obtained from a man between 25 and 39 years old with multiple sclerosis.

This rearrangement joins TRBV19 to TRBJ2-1, with a tentative D call TRBD1 (6 bases). The CDR3 length is 14 residues. Germline assignment: CDR1 LNHDA and CDR2 SQIVND (reference sequence). Trimming pared 1 base from V and 9 bases from J, leaving 13 bases between. Written as DNA, the CDR3 is TGTGCCAGTAGTATAGTGGGGGCTTTCGGTGAGCAGTTCTTC. This sequence encodes CASSIVGAFGEQFF.

This rearrangement joins TRBV4-3 to TRBJ2-1; 9 bases map to TRBD2. The germline V gene encodes CDR1 LGHNA and CDR2 YSLEER. The CDR3 loop spans 16 amino acids. Trimming took 0 bases from V and 4 from J; bases not matched to a gene: 4. In DNA form, the CDR3 reads TGCGCCAGCAGCCAAGATGGGCTAGCGGGGTACAATGAGCAGTTCTTC. Its protein is CASSQDGLAGYNEQFF.

A word on this clone: A junction boundary mismatches the germline segment, possibly from a read error. The rearrangement links TRBV5-6 to TRBJ2-5; the match to TRBD2 covers 8 bases. Germline values: CDR1 SGHDT, CDR2 YYEEEE. CDR3 length equals 15 residues. CDR3 in amino acids: CTSSSAGGSTGTQYF. Written as DNA, the CDR3 is TGTACCAGCAGCTCCGCGGGGGGCAGCACGGGGACCCAGTACTTC.

The gene calls are TRBV30 and TRBJ1-5; D remains ambiguous. In germline, CDR1 is GTSNPN, CDR2 SVGIG (reference sequence). The V end was cut by 0 bases, the J end by 2 bases, with 17 bases between. The CDR3 runs 17 residues. The CDR3 spells CAWSVLPLRRGNQPQHF. The CDR3 DNA follows: TGTGCCTGGAGTGTACTCCCCCTAAGGAGAGGCAATCAGCCCCAGCATTTT. Full variable domain (outside the CDR3, taken from reference TRBV30 and TRBJ1-5): SQTIHQWPATLVQPVGSPLSLECTVEGTSNPNLYWYRQAAGRGLQLLFYSVGIGQISSEVPQNLSASRPQDRQFILSSKKLLLSDSGFYLCAWSVLPLRRGNQPQHFGDGTRLSIL.

V and J are TRBV2 and TRBJ1-4; 7 positions agree with TRBD1. The ends lost 7 bases at V and 8 bases at J; junction bases unmatched: 13. CDR1 SNHLY and CDR2 FYNNEI come from the germline V gene. The CDR3 is 15 amino acids. For the CDR3, the DNA is TGTGCCAGCACGAGTAAACAGGGGAGTTGGGAAAAACTGTTTTTT. This gives the protein CASTSKQGSWEKLFF.

In its sample, this clone was seen a few times. The V and J genes are TRBV18 and TRBJ1-1; 8 bases fit TRBD1. The germline V gene encodes CDR1 KGHSH and CDR2 LQKENI. V trimming: 4 bases; J trimming: 2 bases; junction bases outside the gene matches: 12. The CDR3 is made up of 17 amino acids. In DNA, the CDR3 is TGTGCCAGCTCACTAACAGGGGGATTAGGAAGAAACACTGAAGCTTTCTTT. It specifies CASSLTGGLGRNTEAFF.

The chain combines TRBV7-2 with TRBJ2-2; D ambiguous. Between the trimmed V and J ends, which lost 0 bases and 6 bases, there was a span of 11 bases. Germline V gene sequence: CDR1 SGHTA, CDR2 FQGNSA. The CDR3 contains 15 residues. CDR3 amino acids: CASSLASGVPGELFF. The CDR3 DNA is TGTGCCAGCAGCTTAGCGAGTGGGGTCCCCGGGGAGCTGTTTTTT. Together with reference TRBV7-2 and TRBJ2-2, the CDR3 gives the full variable domain: GAGVSQSPSNKVTEKGKDVELRCDPISGHTALYWYRQSLGQGLEFLIYFQGNSAPDKSGLPSDRFSAERTGGSVSTLTIQRTQQEDSAVYLCASSLASGVPGELFFGEGSRLTVL.

The V gene is TRBV6-1, the J gene TRBJ2-1, with 8 positions matching TRBD1. Germline values: CDR1 MNHNS, CDR2 SASEGT. The CDR3 runs 13 residues. With V trimmed by 4 bases and J by 6 bases, 2 bases remained unmatched. This CDR3 is CASSADRANEQFF. The CDR3 DNA is TGTGCCAGCAGTGCGGACAGGGCCAATGAGCAGTTCTTC.

Comment on this clone: Its ends do not fully match the called genes, so a read error is possible. This rearrangement joins TRBV7-9 to TRBJ1-1, with D perhaps TRBD1 (5 bases). CDR1 is SEHNR and CDR2 is FQNEAQ in the germline V gene (reference sequence). CDR3 length: 15 residues. The CDR3 reads CASRQGWGVKTEAFF. Here the CDR3 DNA reads TGTGCCAGCAGACAAGGGTGGGGGGTGAAAACTGAAGCTTTCTTT.

The rearrangement joins TRBV2 to TRBJ2-7; 14 bases map to TRBD2. The CDR3 covers 17 residues. The V gene end was trimmed by 1 base and the J gene end by 0 bases; junction bases not matched to a gene: 2. Per the germline V gene, CDR1 is SNHLY and CDR2 is FYNNEI. The CDR3 loop is CASSEVTSGRGSYEQYV. In nucleotides, the CDR3 is TGTGCCAGCAGTGAAGTGACTAGCGGGAGGGGCTCCTACGAGCAGTACGTC.

The genes are TRBV7-2 and TRBJ2-1, with 9 bases that match TRBD1. J gave up 1 base and V 7 bases, and 2 bases lay outside the gene matches. This CDR3 has 14 residues. Germline V gene data show CDR1 as SGHTA and CDR2 as FQGNSA. Here the CDR3 DNA reads TGTGCCAGCAAGGACAGGGGATCCTACAATGAGCAGTTCTTC. The encoded protein is CASKDRGSYNEQFF.

This clone was detected once. The J gene is TRBJ2-5, the V gene TRBV29-1; unclear D gene. V lost 4 bases and J lost 5, with 11 bases in between. The CDR3 has 12 amino acids. The germline gives CDR1 SQVTM, CDR2 ANQGSEA. The CDR3 reads CSVGWGGETQYF. CDR3 nucleotide sequence: TGCAGCGTTGGGTGGGGTGGGGAGACCCAGTACTTC.

The chain combines TRBV5-1 with TRBJ2-5, with D unclear. The germline CDR1 and CDR2 sequences are SGHRS and YFSETQ. Deletions cut 0 bases from V and 4 bases from J, with 1 base between. CDR3 length: 11 amino acids. DNA for the CDR3: TGCGCCAGCAGCTTGGTAGAGACCCAGTACTTC. This codes for CASSLVETQYF.

This chain joins TRBV7-8 and TRBJ1-1; D is perhaps TRBD1 (6 bases). CDR3 size: 18 residues. Trimming took off 1 base at V and 0 bases at J, with 18 bases between the two ends. CDR1 and CDR2 (germline): SGHVS, FQNEAQ. The CDR3 is CASSLEVRGRRMNTEAFF. CDR3 sequence (DNA): TGTGCCAGCAGCTTAGAAGTCAGGGGCCGCAGGATGAACACTGAAGCTTTCTTT.

J is TRBJ2-7 and V is TRBV18; D is possibly TRBD2 (6 bases). The V end was cut by 4 bases, the J end by 0 bases, with 13 bases between. This CDR3 comprises 15 residues. Looked up from germline, CDR1 is KGHSH and CDR2 is LQKENI. CDR3 nucleotides: TGTGCCAGCTCACTCGGGACTCCGAGCTCCTACGAGCAGTACTTC. Translation gives CASSLGTPSSYEQYF.

This clone was seen a few times. The gene calls are TRBV20-1 and TRBJ2-3; D remains ambiguous. The V gene's germline CDR1 is DFQATT and CDR2 SNEGSKA (reference sequence). V shed 4 bases and J shed 6 bases, with 8 bases lying between them. This CDR3 spans 11 amino acids. The CDR3 DNA reads as TGCAGTGCTACTTTATCTGATACGCAGTATTTT. It is translated as CSATLSDTQYF.

The rearrangement uses TRBV6-7 and TRBJ2-1, with TRBD2 matching over 7 bases. TRBV6-7 is noted as an ORF with a role that remains uncertain. J was trimmed by 8 bases and V by 2 bases; bases with no gene match: 6. CDR3 length: 14 amino acids. Here the CDR3 reads CASSYLPGRHEQFF. CDR3 sequence (DNA): TGTGCCAGCAGTTACCTCCCCGGGAGGCATGAGCAGTTCTTC.

The chain carries TRBV7-6 and TRBJ2-7; 11 nucleotides match TRBD1. The CDR3 consists of 14 residues. Germline CDR1 SGHVS, CDR2 FNYEAQ. Germline trimming cut 0 bases from V and 9 bases from J; bases unmatched to any gene: 4. CDR3 loop: CASSLAPGTGGQYV. DNA for the CDR3: TGTGCCAGCAGCTTAGCTCCCGGGACAGGGGGGCAGTACGTC.

V is TRBV9 and J is TRBJ2-1, with TRBD2 matching 8 bases. The CDR3 extends over 15 amino acids. In germline, CDR1 is SGDLS, CDR2 YYNGEE. J lost 6 bases, V lost 0 bases, and 5 bases had no gene match. Here the CDR3 reads CASSVGLLAVNEQFF. The CDR3, as DNA: TGTGCCAGCAGCGTAGGTTTACTAGCGGTCAATGAGCAGTTCTTC.

The chain combines TRBV5-1 with TRBJ1-6, with D unresolved. V was pared by 1 base and J by 0 bases, with 5 bases between. The CDR3 totals 15 residues. Germline lookup yields CDR1 SGHRS and CDR2 YFSETQ. CDR3 protein: CASSLIDSYNSPLHF. DNA of the CDR3: TGCGCCAGCAGCTTGATCGACTCCTATAATTCACCCCTCCACTTT.

CDR3 sequence (DNA): TGTGCCAGCAGTGGTTTGCAGACATTCTACGAGCAGTACTTC. This encodes CASSGLQTFYEQYF. The chain couples TRBV2 to TRBJ2-7, with D unresolved. This CDR3 region has 14 residues. Germline assignment: CDR1 SNHLY and CDR2 FYNNEI. The ends were cut back, 4 bases at V and 3 bases at J, with 13 bases in the middle.

The rearrangement links TRBV6-5 to TRBJ2-5; D ambiguous. The germline gives CDR1 MNHEY, CDR2 SVGAGI. The CDR3 consists of 15 residues. V dropped 6 bases and J dropped 1 base, with 15 bases sitting between them. The CDR3, as DNA: TGTGCCAGCAGCTATCGACGGGTTTTCCAAGAGACCCAGTACTTC. Protein product: CASSYRRVFQETQYF.

The chain joins TRBV9 to TRBJ2-1; possibly TRBD1 for D (6 bases). V was pared by 3 bases and J by 0 bases, with 10 bases between. Looked up from germline, CDR1 is SGDLS and CDR2 is YYNGEE. The CDR3 is 15 amino acids. The CDR3 reads CASSEKDSSYNEQFF. Here the CDR3 DNA reads TGTGCCAGCAGCGAAAAGGACAGCTCCTACAATGAGCAGTTCTTC.

The V call is TRBV30, the J call TRBJ1-4; TRBD1 is a possible D gene (6 bases). This CDR3 is built from 15 residues. CDR1 GTSNPN and CDR2 SVGIG come from the germline V gene (reference sequence). Trimming left V 4 bases short and J 5 bases short, with 17 bases between. The CDR3, as DNA: TGTGCCTGGAACTCTCTGACAGGCCGCAATGAAAAACTGTTTTTT. Its translation: CAWNSLTGRNEKLFF.

The gene calls are TRBV30 and TRBJ1-2; 9 nucleotides line up with TRBD1. J gave up 2 bases and V 1 base, and 5 bases lay outside the gene matches. The V gene's germline CDR1 is GTSNPN and CDR2 SVGIG (reference sequence). This CDR3 comprises 15 residues. The CDR3 region is CAWSGGQGFNYGYTF. CDR3 DNA sequence: TGTGCCTGGAGTGGGGGACAGGGATTCAACTATGGCTACACCTTC.

The gene calls are TRBV6-5 and TRBJ1-1, with D hard to call. In germline, CDR1 is MNHEY, CDR2 SVGAGI. Trimming removed 7 bases at V and 1 base at J, with 10 bases between. The CDR3 is made up of 13 amino acids. The CDR3 sequence is CASTTEPNTEAFF. CDR3 bases: TGTGCCAGCACGACGGAGCCGAACACTGAAGCTTTCTTT.

V and J are TRBV6-5 and TRBJ1-5; the D gene is possibly TRBD1 (6 bases). The CDR3 sequence is 15 residues long. In germline, CDR1 is MNHEY, CDR2 SVGAGI. V was shortened by 6 bases and J by 7 bases, with 19 bases between the two germline ends. CDR3 amino acids: CASSPGVSTGQPQHF. CDR3 sequence (DNA): TGTGCCAGCAGCCCAGGGGTTTCTACCGGACAGCCCCAGCATTTT.

The chain joins TRBV7-2 to TRBJ2-1; the match to TRBD2 covers 12 bases. With V trimmed by 1 base and J by 9 bases, 10 bases remained unmatched. The CDR3 has 17 amino acids. Germline V gene sequence: CDR1 SGHTA, CDR2 FQGNSA. The CDR3 sequence: CASSLGGSSGRAIEQFF. CDR3 coding DNA: TGTGCCAGCAGCTTAGGGGGGTCTAGCGGGAGGGCCATTGAGCAGTTCTTC.

About this clone itself: No conserved phenylalanine or tryptophan is present at the end of the CDR3, so a read error is the likely explanation. The genes are TRBV5-4 and TRBJ1-2, with D unresolved. Germline values: CDR1 SGHNT, CDR2 YYREEE (reference sequence). CDR3 length equals 16 residues. The V end lost 0 bases, the J end lost 5 bases, and 17 bases lay between the germline ends. The CDR3 DNA reads as TGTGCCAGCAGCTTGGCTATAGAGGTTAAAGGGTATGGCTACACCCTC. It yields the protein CASSLAIEVKGYGYTL.

The rearrangement uses TRBV30 and TRBJ1-2, with a weak D call TRBD1 (6 bases). The CDR3 totals 12 residues. Germline V gene data show CDR1 as GTSNPN and CDR2 as SVGIG (reference sequence). Trimming left V 1 base short and J 4 bases short, with 7 bases between. This CDR3 is CAWSETGYGYTF. For the CDR3, the DNA is TGTGCCTGGAGTGAGACAGGCTATGGCTACACCTTC.

The chain joins TRBV10-3 to TRBJ2-7; the D gene could be TRBD1 or TRBD2 (5 bases each). The CDR3 loop spans 17 amino acids. Deletions cut 0 bases from V and 3 bases from J, with 18 bases between. The germline gives CDR1 ENHRY, CDR2 SYGVKD. CDR3 nucleotide sequence: TGTGCCATCAGTGAGTCGCTGCCTTTAGGTGGGGGCTACGAGCAGTACGTC. Encoded protein: CAISESLPLGGGYEQYV.

The gene calls are TRBV5-6 and TRBJ1-1; possible D gene TRBD1, 6 bases. The V end was cut by 0 bases, the J end by 3 bases, with 15 bases between. The V gene's germline CDR1 is SGHDT and CDR2 YYEEEE. The CDR3 covers 16 residues. The CDR3 sequence is CASSLGTESLDTEAFF. DNA of the CDR3: TGTGCCAGCAGCTTGGGGACAGAGTCTTTGGACACTGAAGCTTTCTTT.